This section outlines one T cell receptor (beta chain) sequence together with its context. What it binds is not known. 60 Vbeta and 13 Jbeta primers were used in PCR. Only in-frame clones appear in the TCRdb table, and some are missing; sequencing was by immunoSEQ multiplex PCR. Counted here are over 90,000 clones, about 74% occurring once; the ten biggest clones make up roughly 9.1%. The entry originates in a study of cytomegalovirus exposure and HLA in healthy donors. Overall study findings and caveats: Cytomegalovirus association was assigned to about 180 TCR beta chains. Some segments of the V type, notably TRBV6-2 and TRBV6-3, were excluded as indistinguishable. When presence/absence was analysed, sequencing depth was taken to be roughly uniform across donors. Prior analysis indicated that the majority of TCR beta V segments exhibited productivity approximately 90% or approximately 30% of the time.

The germline V and J ends were trimmed by 2 bases and 2 bases, with 7 bases remaining between them. Germline CDR1 and CDR2: SGHNT and YENEEA. The CDR3 loop spans 14 amino acids. This TCR came from a male donor in good health and CMV-seropositive. Material: PBMCs. J is TRBJ1-3 and V is TRBV11-3; D is possibly TRBD1 (5 bases). The CDR3 here is CASSLRGTGNTIYF. In DNA form, the CDR3 reads TGTGCCAGCAGCTTAAGGGGAACTGGAAACACCATATATTTT.